This T cell receptor beta chain is from a study of T cells in tuberculosis. General study findings and limits: Cases with active tuberculosis were adults, while controls were adolescents. Active tuberculosis alpha repertoires lay closer to GMM-specific TCRs than controls'. Using the GMM-specific repertoire gave more than 85% accuracy versus approximately 66% with motifs.

TCRdb's copy holds only in-frame clones and misses some; the assay was immunoSEQ multiplex PCR. The sample has around 43,000 clones; about 96% are singletons. Each donor contributed approximately 100,000 T cells on average, unsorted. Turning to this clone: Its antigen is currently unknown.

Source material: PBMCs. This TCR was recovered from a donor under 30 with latent tuberculosis or without tuberculosis infection.

CDR3 DNA: TGTGCCAGCAGCTCGCAGACAGGGGTTGAAGCTTTCTTT. Its protein product is CASSSQTGVEAFF. This chain links TRBV5-5 with TRBJ1-1; 8 bases line up with TRBD1. Germline V lookup: CDR1 SGHKS, CDR2 YYEKEE (reference sequence). The V and J ends lost 3 bases and 7 bases, in that order; junction bases with no gene match: 5. This CDR3 is built from 13 residues.